The 17 T cell receptor beta chains reported below all come from one sample, sequenced in a study of CD8 T cells in Susac syndrome. An amount of RNA that ranged from about 0.45 to 1 ug was reverse transcribed with random hexamers. TCRdb reprocessed the immunoSEQ multiplex PCR reads with MiXCR, giving one entry per CDR3 protein. The table records some 190,000 distinct CDR3 sequences, 94% of them present only once. The sample comprised CD4+ T cells from PBMCs. These receptors were taken from a human donor with Susac syndrome.

The V and J genes are TRBV30 and TRBJ1-3; D is perhaps TRBD1 (5 bases). This CDR3 contains 14 residues. Germline loops: CDR1 GTSNPN, CDR2 SVGIG (reference sequence). With 4 bases removed from V and 0 bases from J, the gap between germline ends came to 10 bases. CDR3 loop: CAWTVDNSGNTIYF. CDR3 nucleotides: TGTGCCTGGACCGTGGACAACTCTGGAAACACCATATATTTT.

The V gene is TRBV18, the J gene TRBJ1-2, with D possibly matching TRBD1 (5 bases). Germline CDR1 is KGHSH and CDR2 is LQKENI. CDR3 length equals 13 residues. The V and J ends lost 3 bases and 3 bases respectively, with 8 bases between them. As DNA, the CDR3 is TGTGCCAGCTCACCCAAGACAGACTATGGCTACACCTTC. Protein: CASSPKTDYGYTF.

J is TRBJ2-7 and V is TRBV27; 10 positions agree with TRBD1. Germline assignment: CDR1 MNHEY and CDR2 SMNVEV (reference sequence). This CDR3 is 13 amino acids long. The V and J ends lost 6 bases and 6 bases, in that order; junction bases with no gene match: 5. In nucleotides, the CDR3 is TGTGCCAGCAGGAGGGACAGGGGTAGCGAGCAGTACTTC. This encodes CASRRDRGSEQYF.

The V gene is TRBV7-2, the J gene TRBJ2-1; perhaps TRBD1 as D (5 bases). V was trimmed by 3 bases and J by 7 bases, leaving 13 bases between them. The CDR3 contains 14 residues. Per the germline V gene, CDR1 is SGHTA and CDR2 is FQGNSA. The chain's CDR3 is CASSFRLQGNEQFF. CDR3 DNA: TGTGCCAGCAGCTTTCGCCTTCAGGGAAATGAGCAGTTCTTC. Supplemented by reference TRBV7-2 and TRBJ2-1, the full variable domain reads GAGVSQSPSNKVTEKGKDVELRCDPISGHTALYWYRQSLGQGLEFLIYFQGNSAPDKSGLPSDRFSAERTGGSVSTLTIQRTQQEDSAVYLCASSFRLQGNEQFFGPGTRLTVL.

The J gene is TRBJ2-7, the V gene TRBV11-3; no clear D. Germline values: CDR1 SGHNT, CDR2 YENEEA. V shed 3 bases and J shed 6 bases, with 15 bases lying between them. This CDR3 has 14 amino acids. The CDR3 spells CASSFGGEKGEQYF. The CDR3 DNA sequence: TGTGCCAGCAGCTTTGGCGGAGAGAAGGGCGAGCAGTACTTC.

V usage is TRBV6-5 and J usage is TRBJ2-5; D is unresolved. V lost 6 bases and J 2 bases, leaving 7 bases between the germline ends. Germline values: CDR1 MNHEY, CDR2 SVGAGI. The CDR3 is 12 amino acids. The DNA for the CDR3 is TGTGCCAGCAGGAGCGATCAAGAGACCCAGTACTTC. The encoded protein is CASRSDQETQYF.

The CDR3 DNA reads TGTGCCAGCAGTTTCAGGGAGGCTGAAGCTTTCTTT. Protein: CASSFREAEAFF. The chain recombines TRBV12-3 or TRBV12-4 with TRBJ1-1; possible D gene TRBD1, 5 bases. Trimming pared 3 bases from V and 6 bases from J, leaving 8 bases between. The CDR3 consists of 12 residues.

The rearrangement uses TRBV18 and TRBJ1-1; 7 bases map to TRBD1. Germline CDR1 reads KGHSH; CDR2 reads LQKENI. V lost 7 bases and J lost 2; bases outside the gene matches: 4. The CDR3 contains 13 residues. The CDR3 spells CASFRQGNTEAFF. The DNA for the CDR3 is TGTGCCAGCTTTCGACAGGGAAACACTGAAGCTTTCTTT.

The CDR3 DNA sequence: TGTGCCAGCACCAGGGGGCTGACGAACACTGAAGCTTTCTTT. It specifies CASTRGLTNTEAFF. The chain recombines TRBV9 with TRBJ1-1; 8 bases map to TRBD1. J gave up 1 base and V 6 bases, and 5 bases lay outside the gene matches. This CDR3 is built from 14 residues. Looked up from germline, CDR1 is SGDLS and CDR2 is YYNGEE.

The sample holds one count of this clonotype. V and J are TRBV12-3 or TRBV12-4 and TRBJ1-1; D gene ambiguous. V was cut by 4 bases and J by 6 bases, with 12 bases left in between. The CDR3 consists of 13 residues. CDR3 residues: CASSSLEGAEAFF. The CDR3 nucleotides are TGTGCCAGCAGTTCCCTCGAGGGCGCTGAAGCTTTCTTT.

This rearrangement joins TRBV20-1 to TRBJ2-7; 11 bases match TRBD1. The CDR3 totals 14 residues. Per the germline V gene, CDR1 is DFQATT and CDR2 is SNEGSKA (reference sequence). With 8 bases clipped from V and 5 bases from J, the junction kept 11 bases outside the gene matches. As DNA, the CDR3 is TGCAGTTGGAACCCGGGACAGGGGGTAAACGAGCAGTACTTC. The encoded protein is CSWNPGQGVNEQYF.

V is TRBV12-3 or TRBV12-4 and J is TRBJ1-3; tentative D call: TRBD1 (6 bases). The germline V and J ends were trimmed by 4 bases and 0 bases, with 10 bases remaining between them. This CDR3 comprises 15 residues. The CDR3 coding sequence is TGTGCCAGCAGTTCCCTGGACAGCTCTGGAAACACCATATATTTT. It yields the protein CASSSLDSSGNTIYF.

The rearrangement links TRBV6-4 to TRBJ2-7; D not certain. CDR3 length: 11 residues. In germline, CDR1 is MRHNA, CDR2 SNTAGT. V dropped 9 bases and J dropped 2 bases, with 8 bases sitting between them. CDR3 sequence: CASDGPYEQYF. CDR3 coding DNA: TGTGCCAGTGACGGTCCCTACGAGCAGTACTTC.

This sequence joins TRBV29-1 and TRBJ2-1, with D unclear. V was trimmed by 4 bases and J by 2 bases, leaving 12 bases between them. CDR3 size: 14 residues. Per the germline V gene, CDR1 is SQVTM and CDR2 is ANQGSEA. CDR3 nucleotide sequence: TGCAGCGTTGTCAGTCCAGGAACCTACAATGAGCAGTTCTTC. Translated: CSVVSPGTYNEQFF.

The CDR3 DNA reads as TGCAGTGCTAGAAAGTTCGGACAAACTCAAGAGACCCAGTACTTC. It encodes CSARKFGQTQETQYF. The rearrangement joins TRBV20-1 to TRBJ2-5; D is possibly TRBD1 (5 bases). Per germline, CDR1 DFQATT and CDR2 SNEGSKA (reference sequence). The CDR3 is 15 residues long. V lost 2 bases and J 2 bases, leaving 15 bases between the germline ends.

This clonotype was seen just once. V gene TRBV18 combines with J gene TRBJ1-5; weak D call: TRBD1 (6 bases). The CDR3 is 17 residues long. Trimming cost V 3 bases and J 3 bases, with 18 bases left between them. Germline lookup yields CDR1 KGHSH and CDR2 LQKENI. CDR3 DNA: TGTGCCAGCTCACCGCGGGGGGCCCCCCGGTCCAATCAGCCCCAGCATTTT. Residues: CASSPRGAPRSNQPQHF.

The chain joins TRBV5-1 to TRBJ2-1, with D perhaps assigned TRBD1 or TRBD2 (5 bases each). The CDR3 totals 15 residues. Germline V gene sequence: CDR1 SGHRS, CDR2 YFSETQ. Deletions cut 0 bases from V and 4 bases from J, with 11 bases between. The DNA of the CDR3 is TGCGCCAGCAGCTTGGGGGACGTTGTTTACAATGAGCAGTTCTTC. This gives the protein CASSLGDVVYNEQFF.